These 20 T cell receptor beta chains came from one sample sequenced in a study of post-analysis software for immune sequencing data. Study results and limitations: Roughly five TRBV segments were significantly more frequent in patients than in controls. TRBV5-6, TRBV5-1 and TRBV20-1 were among these segments.

The antigens these receptors bind are not known. Built from TCR beta cDNA, the libraries had unique molecular identifiers in them. Each CDR3 protein is one row after TCRdb ran MiXCR on the PCR reads. The repertoire holds approximately 250,000 distinct CDR3 sequences, with 36% as singletons. Sequencing used blood. These receptor sequences come from a girl under 18 with multiple sclerosis.

This chain links TRBV5-5 with TRBJ1-4, with TRBD1 as a possible D gene (6 bases). Germline V lookup: CDR1 SGHKS, CDR2 YYEKEE (reference sequence). This CDR3 is built from 16 residues. V lost 4 bases and J lost 4, with 17 bases in between. The CDR3 protein is CASSTGQLVGNEKLFF. DNA of the CDR3: TGTGCCAGCAGCACCGGACAGTTGGTGGGTAATGAAAAACTGTTTTTT.

V is TRBV29-1 and J is TRBJ2-3; 12 nucleotides agree with TRBD2. J lost 4 bases, V lost 6 bases, and 8 bases had no gene match. This CDR3 comprises 15 residues. Germline CDR1 is SQVTM and CDR2 is ANQGSEA. DNA of the CDR3: TGCAGCGTCTCGACTAGCGGGAGACAGTCAGATACGCAGTATTTT. This sequence encodes CSVSTSGRQSDTQYF.

The V and J genes are TRBV5-5 and TRBJ1-1; 7 nucleotides match TRBD1. Per the germline V gene, CDR1 is SGHKS and CDR2 is YYEKEE (reference sequence). The J segment lost 4 bases and the V segment lost 4 bases, leaving 7 bases of the junction unmatched. The CDR3 sequence is 14 residues long. This CDR3 reads CASSGGQWGTEAFF. As DNA, the CDR3 is TGTGCCAGCAGCGGGGGACAGTGGGGCACTGAAGCTTTCTTT.

The CDR3 DNA reads TGCGCCAGCAGCTTTCAGGATGGGCGCACTGAAGCTTTCTTT. Translation: CASSFQDGRTEAFF. The chain employs TRBV5-1 and TRBJ1-1; D gene unclear. The CDR3 contains 14 residues. The V end lost 2 bases, the J end lost 4 bases, and 12 bases lay between the germline ends. Germline CDR1 is SGHRS and CDR2 is YFSETQ. Supplemented by reference TRBV5-1 and TRBJ1-1, the full variable domain reads KAGVTQTPRYLIKTRGQQVTLSCSPISGHRSVSWYQQTPGQGLQFLFEYFSETQRNKGNFPGRFSGRQFSNSRSEMNVSTLELGDSALYLCASSFQDGRTEAFFGQGTRLTVV.

Ten or more counts support this clonotype. This chain connects TRBV25-1 to TRBJ2-1; tentative D call: TRBD1 (6 bases). The CDR3 length is 13 residues. Germline lookup yields CDR1 MGHDK and CDR2 SYGVNS. Trimming took 4 bases from V and 10 from J, leaving 14 bases between them. The CDR3 DNA follows: TGTGCCAGCAGTGGCACCCAGGGGCCAGAGCAGTTCTTC. Translated: CASSGTQGPEQFF.

V usage is TRBV7-6 and J usage is TRBJ2-5; D unresolved. The J call may be in error: the DNA end matches TRBJ2-7 better. CDR1 and CDR2 from the germline V gene are SGHVS and FNYEAQ. CDR3 length: 15 amino acids. CDR3 coding DNA: TGTGCCAGCAGCTTAGGGTCCCTACCCACTTACGAGCAGTACTTC. Its protein product is CASSLGSLPTYEQYF.

This clonotype was detected only a few times. A much bigger clone sits one base away, suggesting this may be a read error. J is TRBJ2-5 and V is TRBV4-1; the match to TRBD2 covers 13 bases. Germline assignment: CDR1 MGHRA and CDR2 YSYEKL. This CDR3 region has 15 residues. The V and J ends lost 6 bases and 9 bases, in that order; junction bases with no gene match: 10. The CDR3 coding sequence is TGCGCCAGCAGTACCGGGACTAGCGGGGCGGAGCCCCAGTACTTC. Amino acid sequence: CASSTGTSGAEPQYF.

V is TRBV3-1 and J is TRBJ2-1, with TRBD2 matching 7 bases. CDR3 length equals 15 residues. Germline CDR1 LGHDT, CDR2 YNNKEL (reference sequence). The V segment lost 4 bases and the J segment 7 bases; nucleotides outside the gene matches: 10. CDR3 sequence reads: CASSPRDAAGNEQFF. CDR3 coding DNA: TGTGCCAGCAGCCCTCGGGATGCAGCGGGGAATGAGCAGTTCTTC.

This clonotype was detected ten times or more. This chain links TRBV27 with TRBJ1-5; TRBD1 is a possible D gene (6 bases). Trimming took 2 bases from V and 5 from J, leaving 10 bases between them. Per germline, CDR1 MNHEY and CDR2 SMNVEV (reference sequence). CDR3 size: 14 residues. DNA of the CDR3: TGTGCCAGCAGTTTAATCCCAGGGGATCAGCCCCAGCATTTT. Amino acids: CASSLIPGDQPQHF.

This clonotype occurred a few times. A single base separates this from a much larger clone, so it may be a read error. The chain combines TRBV6-5 with TRBJ2-5; 7 nucleotides agree with TRBD1. Germline CDR1 is MNHEY and CDR2 is SVGAGI. The CDR3 is made up of 15 amino acids. The CDR3 nucleotides read TGTGCCAGCAGTGACTCGACAGGGACGAGGGAGACCCAGTACTTC. Residues: CASSDSTGTRETQYF.

The chain recombines TRBV28 with TRBJ2-3; D is perhaps TRBD1 or TRBD2 (6 bases each). The germline V and J ends were trimmed by 3 bases and 6 bases, with 13 bases remaining between them. Germline lookup yields CDR1 MDHEN and CDR2 SYDVKM. The CDR3 covers 14 residues. The CDR3 nucleotides are TGTGCCAGCAGTTTTTTCGGGGGCCGGGATACGCAGTATTTT. This translates into CASSFFGGRDTQYF.

In its sample, this clonotype was seen many times. The chain carries TRBV7-2 and TRBJ2-1; unclear D gene. Trimming stripped 11 bases from V and 0 bases from J, with 23 bases between. Per the germline V gene, CDR1 is SGHTA and CDR2 is FQGNSA. The CDR3 extends over 17 amino acids. CDR3 sequence (DNA): TGTGCCGCAACTTTTTACCGGGCCCAGAGCTCCTACAATGAGCAGTTCTTC. This encodes CAATFYRAQSSYNEQFF.

This clonotype was observed at least ten times. The chain links TRBV29-1 to TRBJ2-3; perhaps TRBD1 as D (6 bases). CDR1 is SQVTM, CDR2 ANQGSEA, per germline. V was cut by 6 bases and J by 2 bases, with 15 bases left in between. The CDR3 sequence is 14 residues long. This chain's CDR3 is CSVGARGPTDTQYF. CDR3 DNA: TGCAGCGTGGGGGCCCGGGGCCCCACAGATACGCAGTATTTT.

This clonotype was counted only a few times. The genes are TRBV19 and TRBJ1-5; D gene unclear. Trimming stripped 5 bases from V and 1 base from J, with 9 bases between. The CDR3 runs 14 residues. Germline V CDR1 and CDR2: LNHDA, SQIVND (reference sequence). CDR3 amino acids: CASSSEVSNQPQHF. CDR3 nucleotide sequence: TGTGCCAGTAGTTCAGAAGTAAGCAATCAGCCCCAGCATTTT.

J is TRBJ2-3 and V is TRBV4-1; D is unresolved. Germline CDR1 and CDR2: MGHRA and YSYEKL. There are 13 residues in the CDR3. Trimming stripped 0 bases from V and 5 bases from J, with 6 bases between. CDR3 in DNA: TGCGCCAGCAGCCAAGATGGGAAAGATACGCAGTATTTT. Translation: CASSQDGKDTQYF.

A note on this clonotype: Its ends do not fully match the called genes, so a read error is possible. This chain joins TRBV20-1 and TRBJ1-5, with D perhaps matching TRBD1 (5 bases). CDR1 is DFQATT and CDR2 is SNEGSKA in the germline V gene (reference sequence). CDR3 size: 13 residues. The CDR3 nucleotides read TGCAGTGCTGGAGAGGGGCTGGGGCAGCCCCAGCATTTT. Its protein product is CSAGEGLGQPQHF.

In its sample, this clonotype was seen many times. This sequence joins TRBV5-6 and TRBJ2-3; D gene ambiguous. This CDR3 region has 13 residues. The V gene lost 4 bases and the J gene lost 6 bases, with 12 bases spanning the gap. Germline loops: CDR1 SGHDT, CDR2 YYEEEE. CDR3 loop: CASSLKGVDTQYF. The CDR3 DNA sequence: TGTGCCAGCAGCCTTAAAGGTGTGGATACGCAGTATTTT.

This clonotype was observed at least ten times. V and J are TRBV29-1 and TRBJ2-3; 7 nucleotides line up with TRBD1. Germline lookup yields CDR1 SQVTM and CDR2 ANQGSEA. The V segment lost 7 bases and the J segment 0 bases; nucleotides outside the gene matches: 7. The CDR3 is made up of 14 amino acids. CDR3 loop: CSGATGQSTDTQYF. For the CDR3, the DNA is TGCAGCGGAGCGACAGGGCAAAGCACAGATACGCAGTATTTT.

The sample holds many counts of this clonotype. This chain links TRBV12-3 or TRBV12-4 with TRBJ2-7; a weak D match, TRBD2 (6 bases). The germline V and J ends were trimmed by 3 bases and 4 bases, with 10 bases remaining between them. The CDR3 totals 13 residues. The CDR3 DNA is TGTGCCAGCAGTTTCGGGGGAGAGTACGAGCAGTACTTC. Translation gives CASSFGGEYEQYF.

A few counts support this clonotype. Sequence at one end of the junction differs from germline and may be a read error. The chain is built from TRBV4-1 and TRBJ1-1; D might be TRBD1 (5 bases). This CDR3 contains 15 residues. Germline loops: CDR1 MGHRA, CDR2 YSYEKL. The CDR3 sequence: CASSLPMTANTEAFF. For the CDR3, the DNA is TGCGCCAGCAGCCTCCCCATGACAGCGAACACTGAGGCTTTCTTT.